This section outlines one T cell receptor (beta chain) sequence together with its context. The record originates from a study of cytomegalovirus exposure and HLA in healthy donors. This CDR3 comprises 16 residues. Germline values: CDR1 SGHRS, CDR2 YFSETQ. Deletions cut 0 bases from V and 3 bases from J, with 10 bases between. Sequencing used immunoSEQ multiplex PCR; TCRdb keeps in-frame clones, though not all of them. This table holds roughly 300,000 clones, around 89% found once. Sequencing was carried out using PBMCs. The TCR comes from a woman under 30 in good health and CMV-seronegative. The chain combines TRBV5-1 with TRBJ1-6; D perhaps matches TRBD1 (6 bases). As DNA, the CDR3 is TGCGCCAGCAGCTTGGGACAGGATTTCTATAATTCACCCCTCCACTTT. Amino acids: CASSLGQDFYNSPLHF. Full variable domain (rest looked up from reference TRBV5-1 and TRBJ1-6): KAGVTQTPRYLIKTRGQQVTLSCSPISGHRSVSWYQQTPGQGLQFLFEYFSETQRNKGNFPGRFSGRQFSNSRSEMNVSTLELGDSALYLCASSLGQDFYNSPLHFGNGTRLTVT.